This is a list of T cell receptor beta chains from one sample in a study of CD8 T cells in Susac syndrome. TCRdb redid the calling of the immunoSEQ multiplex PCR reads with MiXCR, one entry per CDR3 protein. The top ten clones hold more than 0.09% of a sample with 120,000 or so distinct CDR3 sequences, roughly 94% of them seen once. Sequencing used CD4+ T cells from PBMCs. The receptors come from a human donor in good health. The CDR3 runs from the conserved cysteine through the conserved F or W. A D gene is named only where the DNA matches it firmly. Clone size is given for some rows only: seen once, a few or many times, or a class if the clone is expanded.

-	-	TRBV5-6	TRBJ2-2	TGTGCCAGCAGCTTGGTGACGGCCGACACCGGGGAGCTGTTTTTT	CASSLVTADTGELFF
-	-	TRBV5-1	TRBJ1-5	TGCGCCAGCAGCTTGGACGGGGGGACCCAGCATTTT	CASSLDGGTQHF
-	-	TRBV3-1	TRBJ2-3	TGTGCCAGCAGCCAAGTGAGGACTAACTTCCCAGATACGCAGTATTTT	CASSQVRTNFPDTQYF
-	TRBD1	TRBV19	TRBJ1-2	TGTGCCAGTAGTTTCCGACAGGGGAGAGACTATGGCTACACCTTC	CASSFRQGRDYGYTF
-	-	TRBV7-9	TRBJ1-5	TGTGCCAGCGGATCCGGCCCTAATCAGCCCCAGCATTTT	CASGSGPNQPQHF
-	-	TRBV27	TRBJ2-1	TGTGCCAGCAGCCAACAAAGTGCGGGACAGCAGTTCTTC	CASSQQSAGQQFF
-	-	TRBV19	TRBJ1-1	TGTGCCAGTAGTATAGGAGGGTTCGGCACTGAAGCTTTCTTT	CASSIGGFGTEAFF
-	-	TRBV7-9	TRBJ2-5	TGTGCCAGCAGCTTACGGGTTGTGGGAGAGACCCAGTACTTC	CASSLRVVGETQYF
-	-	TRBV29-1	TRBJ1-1	TGCAGCGTTACAGGGAGGATCACTGAAGCTTTCTTT	CSVTGRITEAFF
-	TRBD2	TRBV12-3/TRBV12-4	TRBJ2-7	TGTGCCAGCAGTCCTGGGACTAGCAGGCCCTACGAGCAGTACTTC	CASSPGTSRPYEQYF
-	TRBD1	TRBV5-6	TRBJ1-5	TGTGCCAGCAGCCGACAGGGTGTGGAGCCCCAGCATTTT	CASSRQGVEPQHF
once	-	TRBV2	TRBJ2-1	TGTGCCAGCGGCTGGGCTAGTCTCGACAATGAGCAGTTCTTC	CASGWASLDNEQFF
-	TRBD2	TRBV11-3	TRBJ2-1	TGTGCCAGCAGCTTGGGACTAGCGGAAGGGGATGAGCAGTTCTTC	CASSLGLAEGDEQFF
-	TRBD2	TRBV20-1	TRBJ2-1	TGCAGTGCCCCGGAGGCGGGAGGGGGAGACAATGAGCAGTTCTTC	CSAPEAGGGDNEQFF
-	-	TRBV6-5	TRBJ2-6	TGTGCCAGCAGTCTAGACACCTCTGGGGCCAACGTCCTGACTTTC	CASSLDTSGANVLTF
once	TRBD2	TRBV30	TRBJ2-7	TGTGCCTGGAGTGTTTCGGCTAGCGGGATGGGTGAGCAGTACTTC	CAWSVSASGMGEQYF
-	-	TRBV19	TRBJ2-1	TGTGCCAGTAGTACTTCCGGGGGTAGCGATGAGCAGTTCTTC	CASSTSGGSDEQFF
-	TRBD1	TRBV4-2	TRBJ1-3	TGTGCCAGCAGCCCCGGGACAGGGGGGGCTGGAAACACCATATATTTT	CASSPGTGGAGNTIYF
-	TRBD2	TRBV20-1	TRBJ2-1	TGCAGTGCTTCTCGTTCCGGGACTAGCGAGTACAATGAGCAGTTCTTC	CSASRSGTSEYNEQFF
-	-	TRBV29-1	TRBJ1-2	TGCAGCGTAGGGTCCTCTTGGGGCTACACCTTC	CSVGSSWGYTF
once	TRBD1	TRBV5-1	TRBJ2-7	TGCGCCAGCAGCTTGGAAAGGGGACAGGGGATCGAACAGTACTTC	CASSLERGQGIEQYF
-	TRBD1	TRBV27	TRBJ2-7	TGTGCCAGCAGACCGGGACAGAACTACGAGCAGTACTTC	CASRPGQNYEQYF